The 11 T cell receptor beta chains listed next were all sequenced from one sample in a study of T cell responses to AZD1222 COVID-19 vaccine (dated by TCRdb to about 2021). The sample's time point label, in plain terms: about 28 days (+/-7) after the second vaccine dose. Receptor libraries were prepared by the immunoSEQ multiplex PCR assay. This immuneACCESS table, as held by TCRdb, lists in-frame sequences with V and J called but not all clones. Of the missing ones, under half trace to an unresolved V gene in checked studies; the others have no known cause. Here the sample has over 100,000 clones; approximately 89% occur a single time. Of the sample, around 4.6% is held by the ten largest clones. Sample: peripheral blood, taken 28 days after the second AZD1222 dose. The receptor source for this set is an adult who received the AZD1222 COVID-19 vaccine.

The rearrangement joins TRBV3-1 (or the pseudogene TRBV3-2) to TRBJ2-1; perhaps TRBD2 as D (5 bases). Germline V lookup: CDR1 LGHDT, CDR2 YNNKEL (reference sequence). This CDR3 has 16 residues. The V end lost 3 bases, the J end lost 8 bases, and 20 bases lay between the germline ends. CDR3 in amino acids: CASSQVALDWSDEQFF. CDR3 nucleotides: TGTGCCAGCAGCCAGGTCGCACTAGACTGGAGCGATGAGCAGTTCTTC.

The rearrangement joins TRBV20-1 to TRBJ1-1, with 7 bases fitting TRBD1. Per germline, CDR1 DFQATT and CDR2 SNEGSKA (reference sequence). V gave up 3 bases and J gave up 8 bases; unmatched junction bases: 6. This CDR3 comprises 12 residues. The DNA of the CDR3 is TGCAGTGCTAGTGGTGACAGGGAGGAAGCTTTCTTT. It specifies CSASGDREEAFF.

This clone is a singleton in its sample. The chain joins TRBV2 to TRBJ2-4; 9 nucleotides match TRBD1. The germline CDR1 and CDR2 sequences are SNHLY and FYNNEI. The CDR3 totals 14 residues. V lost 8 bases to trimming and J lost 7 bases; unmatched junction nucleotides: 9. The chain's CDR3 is CASGLGTGTNIQYF. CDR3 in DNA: TGTGCCAGCGGATTAGGGACAGGGACGAACATTCAGTACTTC.

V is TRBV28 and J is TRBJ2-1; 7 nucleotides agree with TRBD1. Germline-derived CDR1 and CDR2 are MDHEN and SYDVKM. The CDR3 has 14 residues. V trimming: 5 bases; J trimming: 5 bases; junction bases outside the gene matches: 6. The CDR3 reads CASSLSDRDNEQFF. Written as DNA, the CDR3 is TGTGCCAGCAGTCTTTCCGACAGGGACAATGAGCAGTTCTTC.

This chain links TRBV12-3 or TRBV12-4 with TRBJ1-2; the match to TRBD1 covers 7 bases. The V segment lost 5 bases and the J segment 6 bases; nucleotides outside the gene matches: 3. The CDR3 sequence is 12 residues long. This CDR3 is CASSHQGDGYTF. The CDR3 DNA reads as TGTGCCAGCAGTCACCAGGGGGATGGCTACACCTTC.

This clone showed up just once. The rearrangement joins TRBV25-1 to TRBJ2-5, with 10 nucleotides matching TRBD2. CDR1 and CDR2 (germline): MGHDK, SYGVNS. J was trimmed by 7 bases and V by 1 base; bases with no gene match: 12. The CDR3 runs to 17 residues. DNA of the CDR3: TGTGCCAGCAGTGAATGGTTAATAGCGGGGGGTAAGGGGACCCAGTACTTC. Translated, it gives CASSEWLIAGGKGTQYF.

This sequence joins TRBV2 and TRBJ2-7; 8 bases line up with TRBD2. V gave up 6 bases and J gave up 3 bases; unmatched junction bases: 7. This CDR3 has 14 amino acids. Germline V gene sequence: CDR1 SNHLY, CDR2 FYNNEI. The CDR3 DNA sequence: TGTGCCAGCAGCCCGACTAGCGCCAGCTACGAGCAGTACTTC. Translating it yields CASSPTSASYEQYF.

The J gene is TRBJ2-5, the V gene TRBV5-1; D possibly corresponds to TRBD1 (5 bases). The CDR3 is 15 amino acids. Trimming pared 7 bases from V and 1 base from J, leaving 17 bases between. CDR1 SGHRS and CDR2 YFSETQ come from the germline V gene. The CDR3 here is CASSPLGVPQETQYF. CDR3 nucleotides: TGCGCCAGCTCTCCCCTAGGGGTTCCCCAAGAGACCCAGTACTTC.

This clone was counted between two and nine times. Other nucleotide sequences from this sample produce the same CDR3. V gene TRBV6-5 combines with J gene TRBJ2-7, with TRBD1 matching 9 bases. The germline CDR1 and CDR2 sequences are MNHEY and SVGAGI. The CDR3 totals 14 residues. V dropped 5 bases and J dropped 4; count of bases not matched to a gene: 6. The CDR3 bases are TGTGCCAGCAGTCCGGGACAGGGCAAGTACGAGCAGTACTTC. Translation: CASSPGQGKYEQYF.

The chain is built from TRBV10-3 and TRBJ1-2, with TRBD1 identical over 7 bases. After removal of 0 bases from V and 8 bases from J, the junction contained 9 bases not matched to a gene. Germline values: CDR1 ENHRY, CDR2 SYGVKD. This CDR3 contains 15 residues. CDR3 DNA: TGTGCCATCAGTGAGTCGGGACAGCCTACAGGGGGCTACACCTTC. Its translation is CAISESGQPTGGYTF.

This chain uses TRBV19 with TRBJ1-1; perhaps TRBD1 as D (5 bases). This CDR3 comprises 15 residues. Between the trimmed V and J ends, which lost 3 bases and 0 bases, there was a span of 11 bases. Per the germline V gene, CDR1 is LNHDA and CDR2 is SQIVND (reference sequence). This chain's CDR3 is CASSIPGPLNTEAFF. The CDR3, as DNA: TGTGCCAGTAGTATCCCGGGACCCTTGAACACTGAAGCTTTCTTT.